Below, one T cell receptor (beta chain) is given with its context. This sample was included in a study of technical replicates of blood from a handful of donors. Looked up from germline, CDR1 is ENHRY and CDR2 is SYGVKD. The ends lost 5 bases at V and 3 bases at J; junction bases unmatched: 5. The CDR3 is 14 residues long. Using immunoSEQ multiplex PCR, the repertoire was profiled, and TCRdb retains in-frame clones only, with some absent. The table shows under 85,000 clones, with roughly 96% occurring only once. This chain connects TRBV10-3 to TRBJ1-2; 8 bases agree with TRBD1. Specimen: T cells isolated from PBMCs. This TCR came from a human donor in good health. The CDR3 loop reads CAISFRTGYYGYTF. Here the CDR3 DNA reads TGTGCCATCAGTTTTAGGACAGGGTACTATGGCTACACCTTC.